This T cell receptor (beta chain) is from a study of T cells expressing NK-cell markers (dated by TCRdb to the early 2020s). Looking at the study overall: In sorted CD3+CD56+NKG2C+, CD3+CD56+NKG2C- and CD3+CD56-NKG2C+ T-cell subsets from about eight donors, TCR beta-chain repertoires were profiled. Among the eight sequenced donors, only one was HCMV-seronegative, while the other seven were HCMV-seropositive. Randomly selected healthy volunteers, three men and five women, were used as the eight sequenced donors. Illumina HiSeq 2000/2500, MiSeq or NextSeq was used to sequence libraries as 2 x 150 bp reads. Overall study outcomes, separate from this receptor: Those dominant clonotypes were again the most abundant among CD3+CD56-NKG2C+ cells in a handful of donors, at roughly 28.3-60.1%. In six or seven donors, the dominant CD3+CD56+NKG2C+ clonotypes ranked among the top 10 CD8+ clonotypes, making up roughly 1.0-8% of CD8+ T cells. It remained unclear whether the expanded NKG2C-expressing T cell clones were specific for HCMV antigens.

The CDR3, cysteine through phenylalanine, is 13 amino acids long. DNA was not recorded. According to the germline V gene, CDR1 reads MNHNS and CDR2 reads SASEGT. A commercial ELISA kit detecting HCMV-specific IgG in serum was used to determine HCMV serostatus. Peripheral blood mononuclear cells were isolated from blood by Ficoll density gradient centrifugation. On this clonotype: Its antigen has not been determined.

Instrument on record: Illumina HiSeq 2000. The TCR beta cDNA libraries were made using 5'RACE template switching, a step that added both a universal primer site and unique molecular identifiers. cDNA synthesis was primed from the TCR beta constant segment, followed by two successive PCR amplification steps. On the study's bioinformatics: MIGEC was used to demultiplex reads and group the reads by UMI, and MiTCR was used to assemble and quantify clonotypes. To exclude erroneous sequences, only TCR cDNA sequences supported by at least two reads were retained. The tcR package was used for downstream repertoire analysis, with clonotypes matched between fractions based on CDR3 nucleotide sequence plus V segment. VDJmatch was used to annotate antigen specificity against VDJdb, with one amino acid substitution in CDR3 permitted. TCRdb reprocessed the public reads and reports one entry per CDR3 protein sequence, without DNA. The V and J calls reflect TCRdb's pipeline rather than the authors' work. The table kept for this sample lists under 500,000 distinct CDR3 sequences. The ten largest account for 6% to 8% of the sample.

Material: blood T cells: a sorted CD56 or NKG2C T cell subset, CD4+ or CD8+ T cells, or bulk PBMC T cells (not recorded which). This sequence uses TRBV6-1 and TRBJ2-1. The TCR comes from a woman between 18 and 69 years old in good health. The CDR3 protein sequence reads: CASKRRQVDEQFF.